These 32 T cell receptor beta chains were all obtained from the same sample, sequenced in a study of blood T cell repertoires in COVID-19. The table came from immunoSEQ multiplex PCR; TCRdb's copy has only in-frame clones and leaves some out. The sample shows a few hundred thousand clones, 75% to 90% of them seen only once. The sequenced material came from peripheral blood. The receptors originated from a woman younger than 30 with acute or convalescent COVID-19.

V usage is TRBV27 and J usage is TRBJ1-1; D is unclear. V lost 6 bases to trimming and J lost 3 bases, with 17 bases between them. The CDR3 is 15 residues long. Germline CDR1 is MNHEY and CDR2 is SMNVEV (reference sequence). The CDR3 DNA sequence: TGTGCCAGCAGAGAAAGTTCTGGGGAGTACACTGAAGCTTTCTTT. It is translated as CASRESSGEYTEAFF.

This clone has more than one count but fewer than ten. CDR3 DNA sequence: TGTGCCAGCAGTAAATCCAGCGGGGGGGCCACACGGGAGCTGTTTTTT. Translating gives CASSKSSGGATRELFF. The genes are TRBV25-1 and TRBJ2-2; 10 bases map to TRBD2. Germline loops: CDR1 MGHDK, CDR2 SYGVNS. CDR3 length: 16 amino acids. V dropped 5 bases and J dropped 9; count of bases not matched to a gene: 12.

The V call is TRBV6-5, the J call TRBJ1-5; no clear D gene. The CDR3 loop spans 12 amino acids. V lost 7 bases to trimming and J lost 4 bases, with 8 bases between them. Germline V gene sequence: CDR1 MNHEY, CDR2 SVGAGI. DNA of the CDR3: TGTGCCAGCAAGGGCGGGAATCAGCCCCAGCATTTT. Its protein product is CASKGGNQPQHF.

This clone was picked up a small number of times. The rearrangement links TRBV12-3 or TRBV12-4 to TRBJ1-2, with 8 positions matching TRBD1. The CDR3 is 13 amino acids. J was trimmed by 6 bases and V by 7 bases; bases with no gene match: 7. CDR3 loop: CASTQDRVNGYTF. The CDR3 DNA follows: TGTGCCAGCACCCAGGACAGGGTTAATGGCTACACCTTC.

This chain connects TRBV5-1 to TRBJ2-5; D is possibly TRBD1 (5 bases). V gave up 0 bases and J gave up 1 base, with 13 bases separating them. This CDR3 spans 16 amino acids. CDR1 is SGHRS, CDR2 YFSETQ, per germline. In DNA, the CDR3 is TGCGCCAGCAGCTTGGGCACAGGACACCTCCAAGAGACCCAGTACTTC. Residues: CASSLGTGHLQETQYF.

Only one count was recorded for this clone. The chain is built from TRBV9 and TRBJ1-6; D remains unclear. The germline gives CDR1 SGDLS, CDR2 YYNGEE. CDR3 length: 20 amino acids. V was clipped by 6 bases and J by 0 bases, with 25 bases between them. DNA for the CDR3: TGTGCCAGCACCGAGAGGATGAGGGCCGAGATCAGCTCCTATAATTCACCCCTCCACTTT. Its protein product is CASTERMRAEISSYNSPLHF. Full variable domain (remainder filled in from reference TRBV9 and TRBJ1-6): DSGVTQTPKHLITATGQRVTLRCSPRSGDLSVYWYQQSLDQGLQFLIQYYNGEERAKGNILERFSAQQFPDLHSELNLSSLELGDSALYFCASTERMRAEISSYNSPLHFGNGTRLTVT.

The genes are TRBV28 and TRBJ1-4; D is uncertain. The CDR3 runs 11 residues. Trimming stripped 3 bases from V and 11 bases from J, with 7 bases between. Germline values: CDR1 MDHEN, CDR2 SYDVKM. CDR3 sequence (DNA): TGTGCCAGCAGTTTTCAACTTAAACTGTTTTTT. It is translated as CASSFQLKLFF.

This chain joins TRBV19 and TRBJ2-5, with 10 bases matching TRBD2. CDR1 and CDR2 (germline): LNHDA, SQIVND (reference sequence). This CDR3 comprises 14 residues. Germline trimming cut 5 bases from V and 10 bases from J; bases unmatched to any gene: 10. The CDR3 reads CASSSSGGRGGQYF. The DNA for the CDR3 is TGTGCCAGTAGTTCTAGCGGGGGCCGGGGGGGCCAGTACTTC.

This clone appeared a few times. This rearrangement joins TRBV14 to TRBJ1-1; unclear D gene. The CDR3 contains 13 residues. CDR1 and CDR2 (germline): SGHDN, FVKESK. Trimming took 3 bases from V and 5 from J, leaving 10 bases between them. CDR3 in DNA: TGTGCCAGCAGCCAGGGCAGGAAGACTGAAGCTTTCTTT. It specifies CASSQGRKTEAFF. The full variable domain, rest sourced from reference TRBV14 and TRBJ1-1, is EAGVTQFPSHSVIEKGQTVTLRCDPISGHDNLYWYRRVMGKEIKFLLHFVKESKQDESGMPNNRFLAERTGGTYSTLKVQPAELEDSGVYFCASSQGRKTEAFFGQGTRLTVV.

This clone came up once. CDR3 sequence reads: CASSYGRGFGEKLFF. The CDR3 coding sequence is TGTGCCAGCAGTTACGGGAGGGGGTTTGGTGAAAAACTGTTTTTT. The gene calls are TRBV6-5 and TRBJ1-4; possible D gene TRBD1, 6 bases. Per germline, CDR1 MNHEY and CDR2 SVGAGI. The V end lost 2 bases, the J end lost 7 bases, and 14 bases lay between the germline ends. The CDR3 consists of 15 residues.

The chain employs TRBV29-1 and TRBJ2-5; 12 positions agree with TRBD1. The CDR3 is 13 residues long. Germline CDR1 and CDR2: SQVTM and ANQGSEA. The V segment lost 3 bases and the J segment 9 bases; nucleotides outside the gene matches: 5. Here the CDR3 reads CSVDPGQGAAQYF. The CDR3 DNA is TGCAGCGTTGACCCGGGACAGGGGGCGGCCCAGTACTTC.

The gene calls are TRBV27 and TRBJ2-5; TRBD2 might be the D (5 bases). Trimming took 3 bases from V and 2 from J, leaving 10 bases between them. CDR3 length equals 14 residues. The germline V gene has CDR1 MNHEY and CDR2 SMNVEV (reference sequence). The CDR3 loop reads CASSFGRLQETQYF. The CDR3 DNA reads as TGTGCCAGCAGTTTTGGGAGACTACAAGAGACCCAGTACTTC.

The chain joins TRBV28 to TRBJ2-7; the D gene is possibly TRBD1 (6 bases). Trimming shortened V by 6 bases and J by 0 bases, and 9 bases separated the two germline ends. The CDR3 is 13 amino acids. The germline V gene has CDR1 MDHEN and CDR2 SYDVKM. Here the CDR3 DNA reads TGTGCCAGCAGCACAGGGAGCTCCTACGAGCAGTACTTC. This gives the protein CASSTGSSYEQYF. Looking up the rest from reference TRBV28 and TRBJ2-7 gives the full variable domain: DVKVTQSSRYLVKRTGEKVFLECVQDMDHENMFWYRQDPGLGLRLIYFSYDVKMKEKGDIPEGYSVSREKKERFSLILESASTNQTSMYLCASSTGSSYEQYFGPGTRLTVT.

The rearrangement links TRBV5-4 to TRBJ1-1, with D unresolved. V gave up 4 bases and J gave up 5 bases, with 18 bases separating them. Per germline, CDR1 SGHNT and CDR2 YYREEE (reference sequence). The CDR3 contains 15 residues. The CDR3 region has the DNA TGTGCCAGCAGCCCGAAGGACTACGGTGTGACTGAAGCTTTCTTT. Translating gives CASSPKDYGVTEAFF.

V is TRBV7-9 and J is TRBJ1-2, with TRBD1 identical over 10 bases. The J segment lost 8 bases and the V segment lost 4 bases, leaving 4 bases of the junction unmatched. Looked up from germline, CDR1 is SEHNR and CDR2 is FQNEAQ (reference sequence). The CDR3 length is 13 residues. DNA of the CDR3: TGTGCCAGCAGCTACGGGACAGGGGTGGGCTACACCTTC. Its protein product is CASSYGTGVGYTF.

The chain uses TRBV5-1 and TRBJ2-1, with 9 bases that match TRBD2. The length of the CDR3 is 15 residues. J was trimmed by 9 bases and V by 4 bases; bases with no gene match: 11. CDR1 and CDR2 from the germline V gene are SGHRS and YFSETQ. This CDR3 is CASSVDSGSEGEQFF. The CDR3 nucleotides read TGCGCCAGCAGCGTTGATAGCGGGAGCGAGGGTGAGCAGTTCTTC.

This chain joins TRBV4-2 and TRBJ2-4, with 10 bases identical to TRBD1. V gave up 0 bases and J gave up 2 bases; unmatched junction bases: 7. CDR1 and CDR2 from the germline V gene are LGHNA and YNFKEQ. This CDR3 region has 18 residues. CDR3 amino acids: CASSQDGQGGLSKNIQYF. Written as DNA, the CDR3 is TGTGCCAGCAGCCAAGACGGACAGGGGGGTTTGTCCAAAAACATTCAGTACTTC.

This chain's CDR3 is CASSPGGRSYNEQFF. The CDR3 DNA reads as TGTGCCAGCAGCCCCGGCGGGAGGTCCTACAATGAGCAGTTCTTC. J is TRBJ2-1 and V is TRBV7-3, with 8 positions matching TRBD2. CDR3 length equals 15 residues. CDR1 and CDR2 (germline): SGHTA, FQGTGA. V shed 5 bases, J shed 1 base, and the junction held 4 bases outside the gene matches.

The chain recombines TRBV3-1 (or the pseudogene TRBV3-2) with TRBJ2-7; a possible D gene is TRBD1 (6 bases). The CDR3 is 14 residues long. Looked up from germline, CDR1 is LGHDT and CDR2 is YNNKEL (reference sequence). The germline V and J ends were trimmed by 4 bases and 1 base, with 11 bases remaining between them. The CDR3 loop reads CASSLTGWSYEQYF. CDR3 DNA: TGTGCCAGCAGCCTTACAGGGTGGTCCTACGAGCAGTACTTC.

The chain uses TRBV7-2 and TRBJ2-7, with D tentatively TRBD1 (6 bases). Deletions cut 5 bases from V and 3 bases from J, with 17 bases between. Germline V gene lookup returns CDR1 SGHTA and CDR2 FQGNSA. This CDR3 is 15 amino acids long. The CDR3 loop is CASSVRTAGDYEQYF. The CDR3 DNA reads TGTGCCAGCAGCGTACGCACAGCAGGGGACTACGAGCAGTACTTC.

The CDR3 region is CASSLESTTYEQYF. CDR3 nucleotides: TGTGCCAGCAGCTTAGAATCTACTACCTACGAGCAGTACTTC. The genes are TRBV11-2 and TRBJ2-7; no reliable D call. Trimming cost V 0 bases and J 2 bases, with 8 bases left between them. The CDR3 runs 14 residues. From germline, CDR1 is SGHAT and CDR2 FQNNGV.

As DNA, the CDR3 is TGTGCCAGCAGCCCATCCTGGGACAAACCAACCTACGAGCAGTACTTC. As protein: CASSPSWDKPTYEQYF. The chain recombines TRBV5-4 with TRBJ2-7; possible D gene TRBD1, 6 bases. The length of the CDR3 is 16 residues. CDR1 is SGHNT and CDR2 is YYREEE in the germline V gene (reference sequence). The V and J ends lost 4 bases and 2 bases respectively, with 19 bases between them.

The chain couples TRBV5-6 to TRBJ1-2; tentatively, D is TRBD1 (5 bases). With 1 base removed from V and 5 bases from J, the gap between germline ends came to 12 bases. Germline CDR1 SGHDT, CDR2 YYEEEE. There are 14 residues in the CDR3. CDR3 amino acids: CASSLTTASYGYTF. The CDR3 nucleotides read TGTGCCAGCAGCTTGACGACAGCTTCTTATGGCTACACCTTC.

Concerning this clone: The same CDR3 arises from other DNA sequences in this sample as well. CDR3 nucleotide sequence: TGTGCCAGCAGCCGCCGGGGGTCCTACGAGCAGTACTTC. Its translation is CASSRRGSYEQYF. This sequence joins TRBV3-1 (or the pseudogene TRBV3-2) and TRBJ2-7, with TRBD2 as a possible D gene (6 bases). Trimming pared 4 bases from V and 1 base from J, leaving 8 bases between. The CDR3 sequence is 13 residues long. Germline lookup yields CDR1 LGHDT and CDR2 YNNKEL (reference sequence).

Written as DNA, the CDR3 is TGTGCCAGCAGTGCGGTCGAGCTGGGTGAAGCTTTCTTT. This encodes CASSAVELGEAFF. V and J are TRBV27 and TRBJ1-1; D call uncertain. This CDR3 region has 13 residues. Germline lookup yields CDR1 MNHEY and CDR2 SMNVEV (reference sequence). V was trimmed by 5 bases and J by 7 bases, leaving 14 bases between them.

As to this clone: The same CDR3 is also encoded by other DNA sequences in this sample. The chain is built from TRBV28 and TRBJ1-1; TRBD1 is a possible D gene (6 bases). V was pared by 3 bases and J by 10 bases, with 9 bases between. The CDR3 runs to 11 residues. Germline CDR1 and CDR2: MDHEN and SYDVKM. Written as DNA, the CDR3 is TGTGCCAGCAGTTTCCGAGGGGGAGCTTTCTTT. Translating gives CASSFRGGAFF.

V is TRBV6-1 and J is TRBJ1-1; 9 bases line up with TRBD1. CDR3 size: 15 residues. The V gene's germline CDR1 is MNHNS and CDR2 SASEGT. V gave up 3 bases and J gave up 4 bases; unmatched junction bases: 6. CDR3: CASSEDRGLVTEAFF. The CDR3 bases are TGTGCCAGCAGTGAGGACAGGGGATTGGTCACTGAAGCTTTCTTT.

The sample holds one count of this clone. The chain is built from TRBV7-6 and TRBJ2-5; 7 nucleotides agree with TRBD2. V gave up 6 bases and J gave up 5 bases; unmatched junction bases: 15. Germline CDR1 is SGHVS and CDR2 is FNYEAQ. The CDR3 covers 16 residues. The CDR3 sequence: CASSHGSFREEETQYF. The DNA of the CDR3 is TGTGCCAGCAGTCATGGATCTTTCCGGGAGGAGGAGACCCAGTACTTC.

The rearrangement joins TRBV4-1 to TRBJ2-3; 9 bases map to TRBD2. Germline V gives CDR1 MGHRA, CDR2 YSYEKL. Trimming removed 2 bases from V and 2 bases from J; junction bases left unmatched: 8. The CDR3 contains 17 residues. CDR3 in amino acids: CASSQTASGASTDTQYF. In DNA, the CDR3 is TGCGCCAGCAGCCAAACCGCTAGCGGGGCGTCCACAGATACGCAGTATTTT.

This clone has only a few counts. The chain links TRBV19 to TRBJ1-1, with D uncertain. Germline values: CDR1 LNHDA, CDR2 SQIVND (reference sequence). Trimming left V 4 bases short and J 10 bases short, with 10 bases between. The CDR3 is made up of 11 amino acids. CDR3 sequence reads: CASSTNSRAFF. In DNA, the CDR3 is TGTGCCAGTAGTACCAATAGTCGAGCTTTCTTT.

The chain combines TRBV7-9 with TRBJ1-1; D is unclear. The length of the CDR3 is 13 residues. The V gene's germline CDR1 is SEHNR and CDR2 FQNEAQ (reference sequence). Trimming took off 5 bases at V and 1 base at J, with 8 bases between the two ends. CDR3 region: CASSLTPNTEAFF. CDR3 DNA sequence: TGTGCCAGCAGCCTTACACCGAACACTGAAGCTTTCTTT.

The chain joins TRBV7-9 to TRBJ1-5, with 9 bases aligning to TRBD1. CDR1 and CDR2 from the germline V gene are SEHNR and FQNEAQ (reference sequence). CDR3 length: 16 amino acids. The V and J ends lost 5 bases and 3 bases, in that order; junction bases with no gene match: 8. CDR3 in amino acids: CASSRTTGGVNQPQHF. The CDR3 nucleotides are TGTGCCAGCAGCCGCACGACAGGGGGAGTCAATCAGCCCCAGCATTTT.